These T cell receptor beta chains were read from a single sample in a study of OX40 agonist ivuxolimab in advanced cancers. Assay used: immunoSEQ multiplex PCR; TCRdb lists only in-frame clones, some missing. The table records some 65,000 clones, about 85% of them present only once. The material sequenced was CD4+ or CD8+ T cells sorted from blood, taken in a trial of the OX40 agonist ivuxolimab. These receptors all stem from an adult with an advanced solid tumor such as melanoma, head and neck, liver or kidney cancer. CDR3s include the opening cysteine and the closing phenylalanine or tryptophan.

v_gene: TRBV30
j_gene: TRBJ1-2
CDR3aa: CAWSVEGADGYTF

v_gene: TRBV7-3
j_gene: TRBJ2-1
CDR3aa: CASSLTGAGVSSYNEQFF

v_gene: TRBV19
j_gene: TRBJ2-7
CDR3aa: CASSSRDRESWEQYF

v_gene: TRBV7-8
j_gene: TRBJ2-1
CDR3aa: CASSLGLAGYEQFF

v_gene: TRBV6-1
j_gene: TRBJ1-5
CDR3aa: CASSEIGRTDNQPQHF

v_gene: TRBV28
j_gene: TRBJ1-1
CDR3aa: CASSLRASRTEAFF

v_gene: TRBV19
j_gene: TRBJ1-1
CDR3aa: CASSPRPVQDTEAFF

v_gene: TRBV5-1
j_gene: TRBJ2-1
CDR3aa: CASSLGPGGVNEQFF

v_gene: TRBV6-1
j_gene: TRBJ2-7
CDR3aa: CASSEFSGQASRGYEQYF

v_gene: TRBV7-9
j_gene: TRBJ2-5
CDR3aa: CASSLGPSQGVRETQYF

v_gene: TRBV19
j_gene: TRBJ2-5
CDR3aa: CASSILAGVRETQYF

v_gene: TRBV6-1
j_gene: TRBJ1-3
CDR3aa: CASSEASASSGNTIYF

v_gene: TRBV5-6
j_gene: TRBJ1-5
CDR3aa: CASSLGGGNQPQHF

v_gene: TRBV30
j_gene: TRBJ1-3
CDR3aa: CAWGRGRGSGNTIYF

v_gene: TRBV5-4
j_gene: TRBJ1-2
CDR3aa: CASSLSGQGNYGYTF

v_gene: TRBV11-2
j_gene: TRBJ2-5
CDR3aa: CASSLRDFQETQYF

v_gene: TRBV18
j_gene: TRBJ1-1
CDR3aa: CASSPGAGWRNTEAFF

v_gene: TRBV7-2
j_gene: NA
CDR3aa: CASSLDTGSYEQYF

v_gene: TRBV28
j_gene: TRBJ2-7
CDR3aa: CASSLTGTGKGEQYF

v_gene: TRBV11-2
j_gene: TRBJ1-2
CDR3aa: CASSTTTQNYGYTF

v_gene: TRBV7-2
j_gene: TRBJ2-3
CDR3aa: CASSRTSAGDTQYF

v_gene: TRBV28
j_gene: TRBJ1-2
CDR3aa: CASSLWEDYGYTF